This record looks at one T cell receptor (beta chain) sequence and its context. The sample belongs to a study of T-cell reconstitution after alpha-beta-depleted transplantation in children. Germline CDR1 and CDR2: SQVTM and ANQGSEA. V was shortened by 7 bases and J by 6 bases, with 16 bases between the two germline ends. The CDR3 spans 13 residues. Unique molecular identifiers were incorporated when the TCRbeta library was constructed. Using its own MiXCR run on the PCR reads, TCRdb lists one record per CDR3 protein. Counted here are about 640,000 distinct CDR3 sequences, approximately 16% occurring once; the ten biggest clones make up 0.9% to 1.2%.

This receptor was identified in a human donor who donated a stem cell graft to a child with acute myeloid leukemia. The chain employs TRBV29-1 and TRBJ2-4; TRBD1 is a possible D gene (6 bases). Here the sequenced sample was PBMCs from the stem cell graft donor, taken from the stem cell graft. The CDR3, as DNA: TGCAGCGCCGGACAGCCCAATTTAAACATTCAGTACTTC. Its translation is CSAGQPNLNIQYF. Combining the CDR3 with reference TRBV29-1 and TRBJ2-4 gives the whole variable domain SAVISQKPSRDICQRGTSLTIQCQVDSQVTMMFWYRQQPGQSLTLIATANQGSEATYESGFVIDKFPISRPNLTFSTLTVSNMSPEDSSIYLCSAGQPNLNIQYFGAGTRLSVL.